This T cell receptor (beta chain) was found in a study of CD8 T cells in Susac syndrome. CD8+ and CD4+ T cells circulating in blood were sequenced for TCR beta. Random hexamers served to reverse transcribe roughly 0.5 to 1 ug RNA. TCRdb used MiXCR to reprocess the immunoSEQ multiplex PCR reads, holding one entry per CDR3 protein. The sample contains 150,000 to 200,000 distinct CDR3 sequences, about 95% of which appear only once. With V trimmed by 6 bases and J by 6 bases, 4 bases remained unmatched. The CDR3 runs 12 residues. The specimen sequenced was CD4+ T cells from PBMCs. The sequence came from a human donor in good health. The chain couples TRBV12-3 or TRBV12-4 to TRBJ1-2, with 7 bases aligning to TRBD1. The CDR3, as DNA: TGTGCCAGCAGGAAGACAGGGCATGGCTACACCTTC. Translated, it gives CASRKTGHGYTF.